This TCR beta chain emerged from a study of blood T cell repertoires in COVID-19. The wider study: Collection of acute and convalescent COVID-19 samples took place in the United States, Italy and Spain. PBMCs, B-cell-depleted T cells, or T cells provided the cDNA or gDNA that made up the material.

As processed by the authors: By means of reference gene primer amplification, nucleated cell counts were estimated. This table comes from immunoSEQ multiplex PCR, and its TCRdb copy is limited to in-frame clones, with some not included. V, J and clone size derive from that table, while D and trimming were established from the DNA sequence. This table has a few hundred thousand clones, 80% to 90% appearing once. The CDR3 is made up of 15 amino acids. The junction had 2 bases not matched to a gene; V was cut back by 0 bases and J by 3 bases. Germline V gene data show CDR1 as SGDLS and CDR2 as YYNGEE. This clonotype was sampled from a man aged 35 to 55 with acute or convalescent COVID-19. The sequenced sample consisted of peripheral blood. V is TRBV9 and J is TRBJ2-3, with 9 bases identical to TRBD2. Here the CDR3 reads CASSVGTSATDTQYF. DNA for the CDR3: TGTGCCAGCAGCGTAGGGACTAGCGCAACAGATACGCAGTATTTT.